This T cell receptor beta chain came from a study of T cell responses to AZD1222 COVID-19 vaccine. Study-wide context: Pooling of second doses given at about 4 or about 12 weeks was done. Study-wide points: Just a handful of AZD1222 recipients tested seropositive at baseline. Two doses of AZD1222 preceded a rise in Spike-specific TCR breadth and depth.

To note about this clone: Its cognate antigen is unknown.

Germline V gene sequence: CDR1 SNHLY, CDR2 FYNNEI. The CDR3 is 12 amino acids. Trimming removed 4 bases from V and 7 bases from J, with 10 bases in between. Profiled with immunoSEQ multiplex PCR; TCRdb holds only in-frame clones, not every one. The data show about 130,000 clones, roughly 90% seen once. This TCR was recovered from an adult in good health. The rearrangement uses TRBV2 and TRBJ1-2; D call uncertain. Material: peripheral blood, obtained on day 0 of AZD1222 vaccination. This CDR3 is CASSGEWGGYTF. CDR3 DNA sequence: TGTGCCAGCAGTGGCGAGTGGGGTGGCTACACCTTC.